The entry below describes one T cell receptor (beta chain). It may be a read error: a sequence one base away is much more abundant. The source of the sample is a study of control samples from healthy donors and cancer patients. Clones were sequenced by immunoSEQ multiplex PCR, and TCRdb holds only the in-frame ones, with some missing. This table holds about 130,000 clones, roughly 87% found once. Sequencing was carried out using blood. The clonotype was recovered from a young man in good health.

The DNA of the CDR3 is TGTGCCAGCAGCTCCTCTGGGGCCAACGTCCTGACTTTC. This codes for CASSSSGANVLTF. The chain employs TRBV7-9 and TRBJ2-6, with D uncertain. Germline assignment: CDR1 SEHNR and CDR2 FQNEAQ (reference sequence). With 4 bases removed from V and 0 bases from J, the gap between germline ends came to 1 base. There are 13 residues in the CDR3. Full variable domain (remainder filled in from reference TRBV7-9 and TRBJ2-6): DTGVSQNPRHKITKRGQNVTFRCDPISEHNRLYWYRQTLGQGPEFLTYFQNEAQLEKSRLLSDRFSAERPKGSFSTLEIQRTEQGDSAMYLCASSSSGANVLTFGAGSRLTVL.